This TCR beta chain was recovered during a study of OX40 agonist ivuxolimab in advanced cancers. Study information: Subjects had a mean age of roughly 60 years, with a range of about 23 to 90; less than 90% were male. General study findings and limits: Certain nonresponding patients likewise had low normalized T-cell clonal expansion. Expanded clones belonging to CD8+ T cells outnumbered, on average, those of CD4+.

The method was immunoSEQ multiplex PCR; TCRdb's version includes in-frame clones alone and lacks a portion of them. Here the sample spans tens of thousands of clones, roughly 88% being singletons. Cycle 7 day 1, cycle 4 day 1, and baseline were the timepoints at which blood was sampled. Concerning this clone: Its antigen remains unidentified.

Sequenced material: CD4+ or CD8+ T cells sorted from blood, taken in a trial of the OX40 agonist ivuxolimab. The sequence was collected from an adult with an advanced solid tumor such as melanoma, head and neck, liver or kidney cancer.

As DNA, the CDR3 is TGTGCCAGCAGCGTAGGGGGCGACAGGGGGCGAGAGACCCAGTACTTC. Protein sequence: CASSVGGDRGRETQYF. The chain has TRBV9 and TRBJ2-5, with TRBD1 identical over 10 bases. Trimming cost V 0 bases and J 4 bases; bases outside gene matches: 6. CDR1 and CDR2 from the germline V gene are SGDLS and YYNGEE. This CDR3 is built from 16 residues.